Listed below are T cell receptor beta chains from one sample, sequenced in a study of T cells in localized non-small cell lung cancer. TCRdb's table, derived via immunoSEQ multiplex PCR, lists solely in-frame clones and lacks some. The data hold 20,000 to 30,000 clones, with roughly 80% observed a single time. Sequenced here: peripheral blood, sampled before any cancer treatment. All receptors derive from a man aged 35 to 70 with stage III squamous cell lung carcinoma. The CDR3 runs from the conserved cysteine through the conserved F or W. A D gene is named only where the DNA matches it firmly. The size field is filled for only some rows; it gives once, few, many or a size class.

j_call clone_size d_call v_call cdr3_nt cdr3_aa
TRBJ2-5 - - TRBV7-9 TGTGCCAGCAGCCCGCGGTTCGGGTCGGAGTACTTC CASSPRFGSEYF
TRBJ2-7 - - TRBV10-2 TGCGCCAGCAGTGATAACAGGGTAGTTCCCGAGCAGTACTTC CASSDNRVVPEQYF
TRBJ1-3 - - TRBV18 TGTGCCAGCTCACCGGCAGAGCTCTCTGGAAACACCATATATTTT CASSPAELSGNTIYF
TRBJ2-7 - TRBD1 TRBV18 TGTGCCAGCTCACCCGGACAGGGGAGCTCCTACGAGCAGTACTTC CASSPGQGSSYEQYF
TRBJ2-1 once TRBD2 TRBV2 TGTGCCAGCAGTAGGACGGGAGGATTGAATGAGCAGTTCTTC CASSRTGGLNEQFF
TRBJ2-1 - TRBD2 TRBV4-1 TGCGCCAGCAGCCAAGGTTATGCGGGAGGCGTGTTTAATGAGCAGTTCTTC CASSQGYAGGVFNEQFF
TRBJ1-4 - - TRBV2 TGTGCCAGCAGTGCAGTTGCAACTAATGAAAAACTGTTTTTT CASSAVATNEKLFF
TRBJ2-3 few TRBD2 TRBV13 TGTGCCAGCAGCCTCGGACTAGCGGGAGGGGATACGCAGTATTTT CASSLGLAGGDTQYF
TRBJ2-3 - TRBD1 TRBV2 TGTGCCAGCAGTGGACAGGGGATGACAGATACGCAGTATTTT CASSGQGMTDTQYF
TRBJ1-2 - - TRBV29-1 TGCAGCGTTGAAGTGGTTGCAGGGACAGGCTACACCTTC CSVEVVAGTGYTF
TRBJ2-3 - TRBD2 TRBV6-5 TGTGCCAGCAGTCCCTTTGCGGGGGGTTTAGATACGCAGTATTTT CASSPFAGGLDTQYF
TRBJ1-6 - - TRBV5-1 TGCGCCAGCAGAATGGGCAGGGACACCCTCCACTTT CASRMGRDTLHF
TRBJ2-5 - TRBD2 TRBV4-1 TGCGCCAGCAGCCAAGACCCACTCGGGGGGCAAGAGACCCAGTACTTC CASSQDPLGGQETQYF
TRBJ2-7 - TRBD2 TRBV19 TGTGCCAGTAGTATAGCAGCGGGAGGCTCCTACGAGCAGTACTTC CASSIAAGGSYEQYF
TRBJ2-1 - - TRBV27 TGTGCCAGCAGTTTCCGAACCTACAATGAGCAGTTCTTC CASSFRTYNEQFF
TRBJ2-1 few - TRBV9 TGTGCCAGCAGCGTATTTAGCCAGGGGTCCTACAATGAGCAGTTCTTC CASSVFSQGSYNEQFF
TRBJ2-7 - TRBD1 TRBV5-1 TGCGCCAGCAGCTTGGATGGACAGGGCCCCGAGCAGTACTTC CASSLDGQGPEQYF
TRBJ2-4 - TRBD2 TRBV7-9 TGTGCCAGCAGCTTAGCTGAATCCCTAGCGGGGTTAAACATTCAGTACTTC CASSLAESLAGLNIQYF
TRBJ2-1 - - TRBV2 TGTGCCAGCAGTTCAACGGGACTCTCCTACAATGAGCAGTTCTTC CASSSTGLSYNEQFF
TRBJ2-3 - - TRBV9 TGTGCCAGCAGCGTACGAGGGTGGGGGGCAGATACGCAGTATTTT CASSVRGWGADTQYF
TRBJ2-5 - - TRBV11-3 TGTGCCAGCAGCTCGCCCCCCCGGACCGAGACCCAGTACTTC CASSSPPRTETQYF
TRBJ2-3 - - TRBV19 TGTGCCAGTAGTACGGGAACAGGTTATGCAGATACGCAGTATTTT CASSTGTGYADTQYF
TRBJ2-2 few - TRBV4-1 TGCGCCAGCAGCGCCCGGGGCGTCGGCACCGGGGAGCTGTTTTTT CASSARGVGTGELFF
TRBJ1-1 - TRBD1 TRBV28 TGTGCCAGCTACGACAGGGGACTGAACACTGAAGCTTTCTTT CASYDRGLNTEAFF
TRBJ2-3 once - TRBV7-9 TGTGCCAGCAGCTTAGGCTCCGGGACAGATACGCAGTATTTT CASSLGSGTDTQYF
TRBJ2-3 few - TRBV7-9 TGTGCCAGCAGCGGAGGGGGGACGCAGTATTTT CASSGGGTQYF
TRBJ2-5 - TRBD1 TRBV27 TGTGCCAGCAGTGTTCATGGGACAGGACGGGAGACCCAGTACTTC CASSVHGTGRETQYF
TRBJ2-7 - - TRBV28 TGTGCCAGCAGCTTGGGGGTGGTTGGACTGAGCTACGAGCAGTACTTC CASSLGVVGLSYEQYF
TRBJ1-4 - - TRBV7-8 TGTGCCAGCAGCCATTCCGAGGGGGTTAATGAAAAACTGTTTTTT CASSHSEGVNEKLFF
TRBJ2-6 - TRBD1 TRBV6-4 TGTGCCAGCCGAATGGGACAGGGAACGGCCGGCGTCCTGACTTTC CASRMGQGTAGVLTF
TRBJ2-1 - - TRBV5-1 TGCGCCAGCAGCTTGGATGGGCCCCGGGGGTACAATGAGCAGTTCTTC CASSLDGPRGYNEQFF
TRBJ2-7 once TRBD2 TRBV4-2 TGTGCCAGCAGCCAAGGACTAGCGGACTACGAGCAGTACTTC CASSQGLADYEQYF
TRBJ1-1 once - TRBV11-3 TGTGCCAGCAGCTCAAATATGAACACTGAAGCTTTCTTT CASSSNMNTEAFF
TRBJ1-6 - - TRBV19 TGTGCCAGTAGTATAGCCAGGGCTTCATACAATTCACCCCTCCACTTT CASSIARASYNSPLHF
TRBJ1-1 - - TRBV7-2 TGTGCCAGCAGCTTAGGACCTTCCCGCGTGAACACTGAAGCTTTCTTT CASSLGPSRVNTEAFF
TRBJ1-2 - TRBD1 TRBV6-5 TGTGCCAGCAGTTACTTGAGGGGGCGCGGGAACTATGGCTACACCTTC CASSYLRGRGNYGYTF
TRBJ1-4 - - TRBV19 TGTGCCAGTAGTGTCCCGTGGGAGGCTGAAAAACTGTTTTTT CASSVPWEAEKLFF
TRBJ1-4 - - TRBV6-1 TGTGCCGCCCTTGGCACAACTAATGAAAAACTGTTTTTT CAALGTTNEKLFF
TRBJ2-7 - - TRBV4-1 TGCGCCAGCAGCTCGGGACCGAGGCCATACGAGCAGTACTTC CASSSGPRPYEQYF
TRBJ2-5 - - TRBV4-2 TGTGCCAGCAGCCAAGGCTTGGGATACGAGACCCAGTACTTC CASSQGLGYETQYF
TRBJ2-7 few TRBD1 TRBV6-1 TGTGCCAGCAGTGTTATGGAGGGACAGGGTGACGAGCAGTACTTC CASSVMEGQGDEQYF
TRBJ1-2 - - TRBV7-9 TGTGCCAGCAGCTTAGACCTTGGGGAAGGCTACACCTTC CASSLDLGEGYTF
TRBJ2-3 - TRBD2 TRBV27 TGTGCCAGCAGTAGACTAGCGGACACAGATACGCAGTATTTT CASSRLADTDTQYF
TRBJ1-1 - - TRBV10-2 TGCGCCAGCAGACGGAGAGACTTCACTGAAGCTTTCTTT CASRRRDFTEAFF